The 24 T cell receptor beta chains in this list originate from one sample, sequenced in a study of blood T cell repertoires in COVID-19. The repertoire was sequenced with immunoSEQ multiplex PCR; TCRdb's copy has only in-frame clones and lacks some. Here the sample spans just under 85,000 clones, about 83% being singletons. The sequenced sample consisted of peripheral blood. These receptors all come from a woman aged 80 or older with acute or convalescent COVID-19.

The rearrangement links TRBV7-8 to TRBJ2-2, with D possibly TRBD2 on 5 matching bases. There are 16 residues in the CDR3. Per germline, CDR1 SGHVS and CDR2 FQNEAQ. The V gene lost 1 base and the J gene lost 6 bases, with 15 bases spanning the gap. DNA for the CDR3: TGTGCCAGCAGCTTAGACCCCACACCAGCGGCCGGGGAGCTGTTTTTT. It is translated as CASSLDPTPAAGELFF. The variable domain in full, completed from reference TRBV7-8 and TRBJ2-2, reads GAGVSQSPRYKVAKRGQDVALRCDPISGHVSLFWYQQALGQGPEFLTYFQNEAQLDKSGLPSDRFFAERPEGSVSTLKIQRTQQEDSAVYLCASSLDPTPAAGELFFGEGSRLTVL.

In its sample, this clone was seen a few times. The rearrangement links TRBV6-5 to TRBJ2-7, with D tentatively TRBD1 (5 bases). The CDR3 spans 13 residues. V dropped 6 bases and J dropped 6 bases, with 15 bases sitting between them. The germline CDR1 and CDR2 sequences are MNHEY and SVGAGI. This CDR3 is CASSFQGRSEQYF. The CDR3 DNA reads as TGTGCCAGCAGCTTTCAGGGCAGGAGCGAGCAGTACTTC.

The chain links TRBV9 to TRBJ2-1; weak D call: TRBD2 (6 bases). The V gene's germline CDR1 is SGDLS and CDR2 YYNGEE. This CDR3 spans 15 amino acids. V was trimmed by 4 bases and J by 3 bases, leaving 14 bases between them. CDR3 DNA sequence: TGTGCCAGCAGCACCGGGACTCTTAACTACAATGAGCAGTTCTTC. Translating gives CASSTGTLNYNEQFF.

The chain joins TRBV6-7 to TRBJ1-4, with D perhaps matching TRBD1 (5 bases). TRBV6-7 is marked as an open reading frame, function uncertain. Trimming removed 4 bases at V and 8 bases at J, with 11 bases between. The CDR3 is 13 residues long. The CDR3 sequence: CASSFRQREKLFF. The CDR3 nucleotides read TGTGCCAGCAGTTTTAGACAGAGGGAAAAACTGTTTTTT.

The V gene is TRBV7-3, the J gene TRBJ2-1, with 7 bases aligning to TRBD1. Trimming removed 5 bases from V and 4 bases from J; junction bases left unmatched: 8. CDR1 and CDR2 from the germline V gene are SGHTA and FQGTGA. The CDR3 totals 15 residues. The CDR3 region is CASSPGQMIYNEQFF. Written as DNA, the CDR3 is TGTGCCAGCAGCCCGGGACAGATGATATACAATGAGCAGTTCTTC.

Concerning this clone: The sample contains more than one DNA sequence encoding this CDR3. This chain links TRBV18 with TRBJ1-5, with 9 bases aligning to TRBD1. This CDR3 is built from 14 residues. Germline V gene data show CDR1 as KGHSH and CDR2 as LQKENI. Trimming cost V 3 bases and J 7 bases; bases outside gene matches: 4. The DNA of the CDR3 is TGTGCCAGCTCACCGGGACAGGGAAGGCAGCCCCAGCATTTT. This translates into CASSPGQGRQPQHF.

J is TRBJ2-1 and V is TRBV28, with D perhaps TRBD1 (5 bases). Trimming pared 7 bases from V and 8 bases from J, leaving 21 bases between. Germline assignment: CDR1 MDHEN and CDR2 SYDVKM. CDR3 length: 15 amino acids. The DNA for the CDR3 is TGTGCCAGCACCGCTCGACAGTACCCTACACATGAGCAGTTCTTC. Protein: CASTARQYPTHEQFF.

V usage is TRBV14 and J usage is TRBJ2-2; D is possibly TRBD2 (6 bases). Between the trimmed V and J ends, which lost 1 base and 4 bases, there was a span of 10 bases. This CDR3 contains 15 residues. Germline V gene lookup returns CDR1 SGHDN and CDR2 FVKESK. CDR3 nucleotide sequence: TGTGCCAGCAGCCAAGTTAGGGGAGGCACCGGGGAGCTGTTTTTT. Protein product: CASSQVRGGTGELFF.

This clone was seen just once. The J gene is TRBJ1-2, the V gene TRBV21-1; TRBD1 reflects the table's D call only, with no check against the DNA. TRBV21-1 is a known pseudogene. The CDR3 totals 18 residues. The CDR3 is CASSSSGDRGPNAYGYTF. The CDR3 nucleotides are TGTGCCAGCAGCTCCTCAGGGGACAGGGGGCCCAATGCCTATGGCTACACCTTC.

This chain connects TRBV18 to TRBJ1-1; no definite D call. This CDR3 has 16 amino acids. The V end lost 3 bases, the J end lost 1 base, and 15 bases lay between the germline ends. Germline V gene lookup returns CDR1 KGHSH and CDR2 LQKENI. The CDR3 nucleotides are TGTGCCAGCTCACCGGTCAGGAACCAACCGAACACTGAAGCTTTCTTT. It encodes CASSPVRNQPNTEAFF.

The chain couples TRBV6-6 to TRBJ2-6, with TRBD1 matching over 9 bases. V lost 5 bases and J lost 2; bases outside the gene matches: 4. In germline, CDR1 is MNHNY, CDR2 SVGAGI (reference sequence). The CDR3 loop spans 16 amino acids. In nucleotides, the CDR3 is TGTGCCAGCAGTGCCCACAGGGGGCCTGGGGCCAACGTCCTGACTTTC. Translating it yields CASSAHRGPGANVLTF.

The CDR3 is CASSPDFAKNIQYF. For the CDR3, the DNA is TGTGCCAGCAGTCCTGACTTCGCCAAAAACATTCAGTACTTC. The chain uses TRBV28 and TRBJ2-4; no clear D gene. Trimming removed 5 bases from V and 1 base from J, with 9 bases in between. The CDR3 sequence is 14 residues long. CDR1 is MDHEN and CDR2 is SYDVKM in the germline V gene. Based on the CDR3 plus reference TRBV28 and TRBJ2-4, the full variable domain is DVKVTQSSRYLVKRTGEKVFLECVQDMDHENMFWYRQDPGLGLRLIYFSYDVKMKEKGDIPEGYSVSREKKERFSLILESASTNQTSMYLCASSPDFAKNIQYFGAGTRLSVL.

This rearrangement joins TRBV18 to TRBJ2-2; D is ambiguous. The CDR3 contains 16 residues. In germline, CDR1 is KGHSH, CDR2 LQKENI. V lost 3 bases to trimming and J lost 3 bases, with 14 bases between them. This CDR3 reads CASSPPGGRDTGELFF. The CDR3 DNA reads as TGTGCCAGCTCACCCCCCGGTGGCCGGGACACCGGGGAGCTGTTTTTT.

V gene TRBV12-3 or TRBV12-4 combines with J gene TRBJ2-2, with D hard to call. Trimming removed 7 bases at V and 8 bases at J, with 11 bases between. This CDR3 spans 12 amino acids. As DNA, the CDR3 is TGTGCCAGCACCGGAGAGAATGGGGAGCTGTTTTTT. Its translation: CASTGENGELFF.

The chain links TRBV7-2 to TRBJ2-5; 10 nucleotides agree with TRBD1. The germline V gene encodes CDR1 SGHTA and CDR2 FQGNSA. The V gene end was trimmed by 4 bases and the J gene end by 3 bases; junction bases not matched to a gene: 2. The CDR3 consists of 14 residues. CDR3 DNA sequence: TGTGCCAGCAGCTATGGACAGGGGGAAGAGACCCAGTACTTC. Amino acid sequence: CASSYGQGEETQYF.

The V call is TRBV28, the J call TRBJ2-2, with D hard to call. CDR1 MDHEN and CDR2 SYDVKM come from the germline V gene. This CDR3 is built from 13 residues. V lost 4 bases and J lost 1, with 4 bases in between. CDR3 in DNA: TGTGCCAGCAGTTCCGGGAACACCGGGGAGCTGTTTTTT. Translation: CASSSGNTGELFF. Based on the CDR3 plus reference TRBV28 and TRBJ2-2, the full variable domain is DVKVTQSSRYLVKRTGEKVFLECVQDMDHENMFWYRQDPGLGLRLIYFSYDVKMKEKGDIPEGYSVSREKKERFSLILESASTNQTSMYLCASSSGNTGELFFGEGSRLTVL.

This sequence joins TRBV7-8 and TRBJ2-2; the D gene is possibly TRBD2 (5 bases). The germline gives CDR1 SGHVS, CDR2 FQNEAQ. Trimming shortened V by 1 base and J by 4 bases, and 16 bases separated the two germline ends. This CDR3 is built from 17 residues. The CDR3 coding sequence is TGTGCCAGCAGCTTAGTGTTCGAGCGGTCGCGCACCGGGGAGCTGTTTTTT. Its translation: CASSLVFERSRTGELFF.

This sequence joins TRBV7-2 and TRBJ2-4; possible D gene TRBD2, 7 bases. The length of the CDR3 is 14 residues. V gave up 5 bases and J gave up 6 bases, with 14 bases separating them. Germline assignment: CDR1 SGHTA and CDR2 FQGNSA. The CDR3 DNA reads TGTGCCAGCAGCAAAGGGGGAGGGGGAAACATTCAGTACTTC. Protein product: CASSKGGGGNIQYF.

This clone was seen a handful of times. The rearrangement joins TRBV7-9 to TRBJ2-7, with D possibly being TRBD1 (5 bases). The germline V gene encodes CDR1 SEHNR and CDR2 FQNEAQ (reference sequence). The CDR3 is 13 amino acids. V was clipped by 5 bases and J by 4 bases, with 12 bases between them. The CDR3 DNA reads TGTGCCAGCAGCGCAGGGTTAAGATACGAGCAGTACTTC. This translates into CASSAGLRYEQYF.

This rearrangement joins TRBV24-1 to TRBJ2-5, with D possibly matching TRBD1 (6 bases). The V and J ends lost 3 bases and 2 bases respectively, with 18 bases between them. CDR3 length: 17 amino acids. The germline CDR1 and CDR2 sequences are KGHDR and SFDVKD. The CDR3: CATSDPAARGPQETQYF. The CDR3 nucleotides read TGTGCCACCAGTGATCCAGCAGCCAGGGGCCCACAAGAGACCCAGTACTTC.

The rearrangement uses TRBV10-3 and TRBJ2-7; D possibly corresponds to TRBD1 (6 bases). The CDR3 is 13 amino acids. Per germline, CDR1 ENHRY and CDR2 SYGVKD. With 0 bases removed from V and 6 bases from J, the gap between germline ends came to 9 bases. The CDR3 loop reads CAISESPGVEQYF. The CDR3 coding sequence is TGTGCCATCAGTGAGTCGCCAGGGGTCGAGCAGTACTTC.

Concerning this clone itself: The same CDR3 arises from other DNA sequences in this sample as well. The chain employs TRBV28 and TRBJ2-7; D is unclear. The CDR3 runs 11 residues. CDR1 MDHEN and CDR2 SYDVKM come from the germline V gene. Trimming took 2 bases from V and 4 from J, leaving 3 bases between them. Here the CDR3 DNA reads TGTGCCAGCAGTTTACGGTACGAGCAGTACTTC. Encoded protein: CASSLRYEQYF. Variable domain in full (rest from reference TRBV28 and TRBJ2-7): DVKVTQSSRYLVKRTGEKVFLECVQDMDHENMFWYRQDPGLGLRLIYFSYDVKMKEKGDIPEGYSVSREKKERFSLILESASTNQTSMYLCASSLRYEQYFGPGTRLTVT.

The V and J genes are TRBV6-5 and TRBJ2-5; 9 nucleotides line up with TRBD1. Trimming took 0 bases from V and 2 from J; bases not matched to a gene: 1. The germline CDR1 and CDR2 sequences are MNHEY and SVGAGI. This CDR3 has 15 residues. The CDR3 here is CASSYSGQGQETQYF. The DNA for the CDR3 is TGTGCCAGCAGTTACTCGGGACAGGGACAAGAGACCCAGTACTTC.

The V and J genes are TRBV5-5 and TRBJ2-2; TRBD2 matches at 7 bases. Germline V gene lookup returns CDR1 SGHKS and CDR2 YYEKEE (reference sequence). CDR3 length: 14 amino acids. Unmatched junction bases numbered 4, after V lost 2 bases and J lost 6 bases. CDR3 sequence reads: CASSLRLAPGELFF. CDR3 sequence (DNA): TGTGCCAGCAGCTTACGACTAGCACCCGGGGAGCTGTTTTTT.